Listed here are 10 T cell receptor beta chains from one sample, sequenced in a study of blood T cell repertoires in COVID-19. The assay was immunoSEQ multiplex PCR, and TCRdb's table has in-frame clones only and misses some. The table shows around 260,000 clones, with 80% to 95% occurring only once. The sample taken for sequencing was PBMCs or T cells enriched from blood (not recorded which). These receptors all come from a woman in her 30s who had recovered from COVID-19.

This clone is a singleton in its sample. The chain uses TRBV19 and TRBJ1-2; TRBD1 matches 11 bases. This CDR3 has 16 amino acids. Trimming at V came to 3 bases and at J to 2 bases, leaving 5 bases not matched to a gene. Per germline, CDR1 LNHDA and CDR2 SQIVND (reference sequence). CDR3 DNA sequence: TGTGCCAGTAGTATGCTGTGGACAGGGGGCAACTATGGCTACACCTTC. Its translation: CASSMLWTGGNYGYTF.

This clone was recorded once. This chain uses TRBV7-9 with TRBJ1-2, with a tentative D call TRBD1 (6 bases). This CDR3 spans 13 amino acids. Germline V gene data show CDR1 as SEHNR and CDR2 as FQNEAQ (reference sequence). Trimming left V 0 bases short and J 8 bases short, with 10 bases between. The CDR3 here is CASSLAGRGGYTF. CDR3 sequence (DNA): TGTGCCAGCAGCTTAGCGGGCAGGGGCGGCTACACCTTC. Together with reference TRBV7-9 and TRBJ1-2, the CDR3 gives the full variable domain: DTGVSQNPRHKITKRGQNVTFRCDPISEHNRLYWYRQTLGQGPEFLTYFQNEAQLEKSRLLSDRFSAERPKGSFSTLEIQRTEQGDSAMYLCASSLAGRGGYTFGSGTRLTVV.

The chain uses TRBV5-4 and TRBJ2-1; a weak D match, TRBD1 (6 bases). There are 16 residues in the CDR3. CDR1 is SGHNT, CDR2 YYREEE, per germline (reference sequence). The germline V and J ends were trimmed by 0 bases and 6 bases, with 16 bases remaining between them. CDR3 nucleotides: TGTGCCAGCAGCTTGGGGGGGCTGGGTCACGCCAATGAGCAGTTCTTC. Residues: CASSLGGLGHANEQFF.

The gene calls are TRBV4-1 and TRBJ2-1, with TRBD2 matching over 10 bases. The CDR3 extends over 15 amino acids. Trimming cost V 4 bases and J 4 bases; bases outside gene matches: 4. CDR1 is MGHRA, CDR2 YSYEKL, per germline. The CDR3 here is CASSLGTSEYNEQFF. The CDR3 DNA reads TGCGCCAGCAGCCTCGGGACTAGCGAGTACAATGAGCAGTTCTTC.

The V and J genes are TRBV7-8 and TRBJ2-1; 9 bases line up with TRBD1. Germline V CDR1 and CDR2: SGHVS, FQNEAQ. The CDR3 runs 15 residues. Germline trimming cut 4 bases from V and 5 bases from J; bases unmatched to any gene: 6. CDR3 nucleotide sequence: TGTGCCAGCAGCTCGAGGACAGGGGATCACAATGAGCAGTTCTTC. Translated: CASSSRTGDHNEQFF. Full variable domain (missing parts from reference TRBV7-8 and TRBJ2-1): GAGVSQSPRYKVAKRGQDVALRCDPISGHVSLFWYQQALGQGPEFLTYFQNEAQLDKSGLPSDRFFAERPEGSVSTLKIQRTQQEDSAVYLCASSSRTGDHNEQFFGPGTRLTVL.

This chain uses TRBV5-1 with TRBJ2-3, with a possible D match to TRBD1 (6 bases). CDR3 length: 15 amino acids. V lost 1 base, J lost 3 bases, and 12 bases lay in between. Germline CDR1 reads SGHRS; CDR2 reads YFSETQ. CDR3 coding DNA: TGCGCCAGCAGCTTGACAGGGACGGGGACAGATACGCAGTATTTT. Amino acid sequence: CASSLTGTGTDTQYF. The entire variable domain, with the rest obtained from reference TRBV5-1 and TRBJ2-3, is as follows: KAGVTQTPRYLIKTRGQQVTLSCSPISGHRSVSWYQQTPGQGLQFLFEYFSETQRNKGNFPGRFSGRQFSNSRSEMNVSTLELGDSALYLCASSLTGTGTDTQYFGPGTRLTVL.

The chain uses TRBV30 and TRBJ1-2; a weak D match, TRBD1 (5 bases). V lost 0 bases to trimming and J lost 10 bases, with 21 bases between them. CDR1 is GTSNPN, CDR2 SVGIG, per germline (reference sequence). This CDR3 comprises 15 residues. CDR3 nucleotide sequence: TGTGCCTGGAGTGTAGGAGGGCCGACAGCCCTTTCCTACACCTTC. This gives the protein CAWSVGGPTALSYTF.

V is TRBV2 and J is TRBJ1-2, with 8 bases that match TRBD1. Germline CDR1 is SNHLY and CDR2 is FYNNEI. This CDR3 contains 14 residues. V shed 7 bases, J shed 4 bases, and the junction held 8 bases outside the gene matches. As DNA, the CDR3 is TGTGCCAGCAAGGGACAGGCCCTTTCCTATGGCTACACCTTC. It specifies CASKGQALSYGYTF.

This clone was detected only once. An end of the junction does not agree with germline; a read error may underlie this. The chain is built from TRBV28 and TRBJ2-2; TRBD2 aligns across 7 bases. The CDR3 length is 19 residues. From germline, CDR1 is MDHEN and CDR2 SYDVKM. The DNA of the CDR3 is TGTGCCAGCAGATTATCCCGGGCTAGCGGTTCCTTAAACACCGGGGAGCTGTTTTTT. It is translated as CASRLSRASGSLNTGELFF.

This chain links TRBV19 with TRBJ2-2; TRBD2 matches 14 bases. The trim removed 1 base at V and 0 bases at J, leaving 1 base unmatched. The germline V gene encodes CDR1 LNHDA and CDR2 SQIVND (reference sequence). This CDR3 region has 18 residues. In nucleotides, the CDR3 is TGTGCCAGTAGTATAGGACTAGCGGGAGGGACGAACACCGGGGAGCTGTTTTTT. Its translation is CASSIGLAGGTNTGELFF.